The 15 T cell receptor beta chains presented below share a single source sample, sequenced in a study of blood T cell repertoires in COVID-19. The repertoire was sequenced with immunoSEQ multiplex PCR; TCRdb's copy has only in-frame clones and lacks some. The sample includes hundreds of thousands of clones, 86% of them seen just once. The sequenced sample consisted of peripheral blood. Receptors were obtained from a woman aged 60-75 years who had recovered from COVID-19.

The chain links TRBV2 to TRBJ1-6; no clear D gene. Trimming left V 7 bases short and J 6 bases short, with 7 bases between. The germline V gene encodes CDR1 SNHLY and CDR2 FYNNEI. This CDR3 is built from 12 residues. The DNA for the CDR3 is TGTGCCAGCACCTTACTTAATTCACCCCTCCACTTT. This translates into CASTLLNSPLHF. The whole variable domain, filled in from reference TRBV2 and TRBJ1-6, reads EPEVTQTPSHQVTQMGQEVILRCVPISNHLYFYWYRQILGQKVEFLVSFYNNEISEKSEIFDDQFSVERPDGSNFTLKIRSTKLEDSAMYFCASTLLNSPLHFGNGTRLTVT.

There are a few counts of this clone. The chain links TRBV28 to TRBJ2-7; 9 bases match TRBD2. Germline V CDR1 and CDR2: MDHEN, SYDVKM. This CDR3 is built from 15 residues. V lost 4 bases, J lost 2 bases, and 6 bases stayed unmatched. The CDR3 protein is CASSSLSGRTYEQYF. The DNA of the CDR3 is TGTGCCAGCAGTTCGCTTAGCGGGAGAACCTACGAGCAGTACTTC.

The chain combines TRBV4-3 with TRBJ1-6; D perhaps matches TRBD1 (5 bases). The CDR3 length is 15 residues. The germline V gene has CDR1 LGHNA and CDR2 YSLEER. Trimming removed 2 bases from V and 8 bases from J, with 13 bases in between. The CDR3 spells CASSQQGQMDSPLHF. For the CDR3, the DNA is TGCGCCAGCAGCCAACAGGGTCAGATGGATTCACCCCTCCACTTT.

The chain joins TRBV10-3 to TRBJ2-5, with no clear D. V was pared by 5 bases and J by 3 bases, with 4 bases between. From germline, CDR1 is ENHRY and CDR2 SYGVKD. The CDR3 has 11 amino acids. The CDR3 sequence: CAISSEETQYF. The CDR3 DNA follows: TGTGCCATCAGTTCTGAAGAGACCCAGTACTTC.

The V gene is TRBV19, the J gene TRBJ1-6; 8 bases align to TRBD1. CDR1 and CDR2 (germline): LNHDA, SQIVND (reference sequence). Losses at the gene ends were 4 bases for V and 9 bases for J; bases not matched to a gene: 11. The CDR3 consists of 16 residues. The CDR3 region is CASSTAGTGGSSPLHF. The CDR3 DNA follows: TGTGCCAGTAGTACAGCCGGGACAGGCGGCTCTTCACCCCTCCACTTT.

The chain joins TRBV7-8 to TRBJ1-6, with 7 positions matching TRBD1. Germline V gives CDR1 SGHVS, CDR2 FQNEAQ. Trimming at V came to 5 bases and at J to 10 bases, leaving 11 bases not matched to a gene. The CDR3 consists of 15 residues. The CDR3 DNA sequence: TGTGCCAGCAGCCCCGACAGGGTCCTAGGATCACCCCTCCACTTT. Translating gives CASSPDRVLGSPLHF.

The chain has TRBV27 and TRBJ1-1; TRBD1 aligns across 8 bases. CDR1 is MNHEY and CDR2 is SMNVEV in the germline V gene (reference sequence). There are 14 residues in the CDR3. Trimming removed 6 bases from V and 1 base from J; junction bases left unmatched: 4. The CDR3 coding sequence is TGTGCCAGCAGCCGAACAGGGGGGAACACTGAAGCTTTCTTT. Its protein product is CASSRTGGNTEAFF.

This chain links TRBV6-5 with TRBJ2-5; D unresolved. The V gene lost 7 bases and the J gene lost 1 base, with 10 bases spanning the gap. CDR1 and CDR2 from the germline V gene are MNHEY and SVGAGI. This CDR3 has 13 amino acids. As DNA, the CDR3 is TGTGCCAGCACCCTGTTTCCCCAAGAGACCCAGTACTTC. Translation: CASTLFPQETQYF.

The chain employs TRBV6-1 and TRBJ2-2; TRBD1 aligns across 10 bases. Trimming cost V 4 bases and J 5 bases; bases outside gene matches: 7. The CDR3 covers 16 residues. Germline CDR1 and CDR2: MNHNS and SASEGT. The CDR3 spells CASSALGTGATGELFF. The CDR3 region has the DNA TGTGCCAGCAGTGCCCTGGGGACAGGGGCTACCGGGGAGCTGTTTTTT.

This clone came up a few times. The chain links TRBV5-1 to TRBJ2-7, with 7 bases identical to TRBD2. There are 15 residues in the CDR3. Germline CDR1 and CDR2: SGHRS and YFSETQ. V gave up 4 bases and J gave up 2 bases; unmatched junction bases: 9. The DNA of the CDR3 is TGCGCCAGCAGCACTGATGGACGGGGGGCCTACGAGCAGTACTTC. This encodes CASSTDGRGAYEQYF.

This chain links TRBV6-2 or TRBV6-3 with TRBJ2-5; TRBD2 matches 7 bases. The CDR3 runs to 15 residues. V was pared by 4 bases and J by 2 bases, with 7 bases of the junction left unmatched. CDR1 MNHEY and CDR2 SVGEGT come from the germline V gene. This chain's CDR3 is CASSSAGGGQETQYF. CDR3 DNA sequence: TGTGCCAGCAGTTCCGCCGGCGGGGGTCAAGAGACCCAGTACTTC.

This chain uses TRBV19 with TRBJ1-2; TRBD1 is a possible D gene (6 bases). This CDR3 is built from 14 residues. Between the trimmed V and J ends, which lost 7 bases and 8 bases, there was a span of 20 bases. Germline V CDR1 and CDR2: LNHDA, SQIVND (reference sequence). The DNA of the CDR3 is TGTGCCAGTACTCGGACAGACTCAGAGAGCGGCTACACCTTC. It is translated as CASTRTDSESGYTF. Supplemented by reference TRBV19 and TRBJ1-2, the full variable domain reads DGGITQSPKYLFRKEGQNVTLSCEQNLNHDAMYWYRQDPGQGLRLIYYSQIVNDFQKGDIAEGYSVSREKKESFPLTVTSAQKNPTAFYLCASTRTDSESGYTFGSGTRLTVV.

The chain recombines TRBV28 with TRBJ1-4; 9 bases map to TRBD1. The CDR3 has 17 residues. Germline lookup yields CDR1 MDHEN and CDR2 SYDVKM. J lost 0 bases, V lost 4 bases, and 6 bases had no gene match. CDR3 DNA sequence: TGTGCCAGCAGTTCAAACAGGGGGCGCGCAACTAATGAAAAACTGTTTTTT. Its protein is CASSSNRGRATNEKLFF.

This clone was recorded a few times. J is TRBJ2-2 and V is TRBV11-3; D might be TRBD2 (5 bases). V dropped 3 bases and J dropped 6 bases, with 11 bases sitting between them. CDR3 length equals 14 residues. The germline gives CDR1 SGHNT, CDR2 YENEEA. Here the CDR3 DNA reads TGTGCCAGCAGCTTGGAGGCCACAGCCGGGGAGCTGTTTTTT. It specifies CASSLEATAGELFF.

V and J are TRBV3-1 (or the pseudogene TRBV3-2) and TRBJ2-5, with 9 bases identical to TRBD2. In germline, CDR1 is LGHDT, CDR2 YNNKEL (reference sequence). The CDR3 totals 17 residues. V trimming: 2 bases; J trimming: 4 bases; junction bases outside the gene matches: 11. The CDR3 loop reads CASSQKRGAGGPETQYF. In nucleotides, the CDR3 is TGTGCCAGCAGCCAAAAGCGGGGGGCTGGAGGCCCAGAGACCCAGTACTTC.